Below, 26 T cell receptor beta chains from the same sample are listed, as sequenced in a study of CD8+ T cells in alopecia areata. Extraction and reverse transcription of RNA yielded cDNA as the sequencing template. The repertoire was sequenced with immunoSEQ multiplex PCR; TCRdb's copy has only in-frame clones and lacks some. The table has some 7,000 clones, approximately 65% seen once. Lesional scalp punch biopsies and peripheral blood came from alopecia areata patients. The sample in question was skin, obtained at week 0. These receptors were taken from a human donor with alopecia areata.

The rearrangement links TRBV18 to TRBJ2-3; weak D call: TRBD2 (6 bases). This CDR3 comprises 13 residues. Trimming removed 6 bases from V and 0 bases from J, with 7 bases in between. The germline V gene encodes CDR1 KGHSH and CDR2 LQKENI. CDR3 nucleotide sequence: TGTGCCAGCTCCGGGACTAGCACAGATACGCAGTATTTT. This gives the protein CASSGTSTDTQYF.

In this sample, this clone turned up a few times. V and J are TRBV5-4 and TRBJ2-3; D is uncertain. This CDR3 comprises 13 residues. Trimming stripped 4 bases from V and 6 bases from J, with 12 bases between. Per the germline V gene, CDR1 is SGHNT and CDR2 is YYREEE (reference sequence). The CDR3 bases are TGTGCCAGCAGCCCGGGTGGTGCGGATACGCAGTATTTT. This encodes CASSPGGADTQYF.

This clone was counted a few times. The V gene is TRBV6-5, the J gene TRBJ1-6; D call uncertain. Germline CDR1 MNHEY, CDR2 SVGAGI. CDR3 length: 13 amino acids. V was cut by 8 bases and J by 6 bases, with 11 bases left in between. This chain's CDR3 is CASLWSTNSPLHF. The CDR3 coding sequence is TGTGCCAGCCTGTGGTCGACTAATTCACCCCTCCACTTT.

The V and J genes are TRBV7-3 and TRBJ1-2; 8 bases match TRBD1. CDR1 SGHTA and CDR2 FQGTGA come from the germline V gene. CDR3 length: 15 amino acids. V lost 5 bases and J lost 3; bases outside the gene matches: 8. The CDR3 spells CASSPSGQGDYGYTF. DNA of the CDR3: TGTGCCAGCAGCCCAAGTGGACAGGGCGACTATGGCTACACCTTC.

V is TRBV7-2 and J is TRBJ1-1; 7 bases fit TRBD1. CDR1 and CDR2 from the germline V gene are SGHTA and FQGNSA. The CDR3 extends over 13 amino acids. Trimming at V came to 3 bases and at J to 5 bases, leaving 3 bases not matched to a gene. This chain's CDR3 is CASSFAGGTEAFF. Here the CDR3 DNA reads TGTGCCAGCAGCTTCGCAGGGGGAACTGAAGCTTTCTTT.

This chain uses TRBV10-2 with TRBJ1-1; weak D call: TRBD1 (6 bases). This CDR3 has 13 residues. V was cut by 6 bases and J by 3 bases, with 11 bases left in between. CDR1 is WSHSY and CDR2 is SAAADI in the germline V gene. The CDR3 DNA reads as TGCGCCAGCAGGTACAGGGTCGACACTGAAGCTTTCTTT. Residues: CASRYRVDTEAFF.

This rearrangement joins TRBV20-1 to TRBJ1-1; D ambiguous. The CDR3 is 11 residues long. Germline V lookup: CDR1 DFQATT, CDR2 SNEGSKA (reference sequence). Trimming removed 4 bases at V and 0 bases at J, with 3 bases between. The CDR3 region has the DNA TGCAGTGCTACAATGAACACTGAAGCTTTCTTT. Translated: CSATMNTEAFF.

This chain connects TRBV6-6 to TRBJ2-5; D gene unclear. V shed 4 bases and J shed 1 base, with 7 bases lying between them. The germline V gene has CDR1 MNHNY and CDR2 SVGAGI (reference sequence). This CDR3 spans 13 amino acids. The CDR3 DNA reads TGTGCCAGCAGTTCTCACCTCCAAGAGACCCAGTACTTC. Its protein is CASSSHLQETQYF.

The chain joins TRBV27 to TRBJ2-2; TRBD2 aligns across 8 bases. J lost 1 base, V lost 3 bases, and 7 bases had no gene match. The CDR3 has 17 amino acids. Germline-derived CDR1 and CDR2 are MNHEY and SMNVEV (reference sequence). CDR3 protein: CASSFSAAGGNTGELFF. As DNA, the CDR3 is TGTGCCAGCAGTTTCAGCGCGGCGGGGGGGAACACCGGGGAGCTGTTTTTT.

The chain recombines TRBV6-6 with TRBJ2-5; 7 positions agree with TRBD1. This CDR3 is built from 13 residues. V lost 6 bases, J lost 9 bases, and 10 bases stayed unmatched. Germline CDR1 and CDR2: MNHNY and SVGAGI (reference sequence). CDR3 region: CASRETGMAAQYF. The CDR3 bases are TGTGCCAGCAGGGAGACAGGGATGGCGGCCCAGTACTTC.

The V gene is TRBV5-6, the J gene TRBJ1-4, with unresolved D. V gave up 0 bases and J gave up 8 bases, with 8 bases separating them. The CDR3 spans 13 residues. The germline gives CDR1 SGHDT, CDR2 YYEEEE. DNA of the CDR3: TGTGCCAGCAGCTTGGGAGTGCCGGAAAAACTGTTTTTT. Protein: CASSLGVPEKLFF.

The CDR3 region has the DNA TGTGCCAGCAGGGAAATGATGAACACTGAAGCTTTCTTT. As protein: CASREMMNTEAFF. The chain uses TRBV6-1 and TRBJ1-1; D is unresolved. This CDR3 spans 13 amino acids. CDR1 and CDR2 (germline): MNHNS, SASEGT. Trimming removed 6 bases from V and 0 bases from J, with 8 bases in between.

This clone has just a few counts. The chain combines TRBV11-2 with TRBJ1-1; 7 nucleotides match TRBD1. Per the germline V gene, CDR1 is SGHAT and CDR2 is FQNNGV. The CDR3 contains 14 residues. V shed 4 bases and J 4 bases; nucleotides not matched to a gene: 6. CDR3 coding DNA: TGTGCCAGCAGCTCCTCTGACAGGGCCACTGAAGCTTTCTTT. This sequence encodes CASSSSDRATEAFF.

The chain joins TRBV5-1 to TRBJ2-1; 10 bases are a match to TRBD2. CDR3 length: 18 residues. Germline V gene sequence: CDR1 SGHRS, CDR2 YFSETQ. The V gene end was trimmed by 1 base and the J gene end by 2 bases; junction bases not matched to a gene: 9. The CDR3: CASSLLAGGLVPYNEQFF. The CDR3 nucleotides read TGCGCCAGCAGCTTGTTAGCGGGGGGTTTGGTGCCCTACAATGAGCAGTTCTTC.

The DNA for the CDR3 is TGTGCCAGCAGTTACACTCATCAGGGTTCCACAGATACGCAGTATTTT. Amino acid sequence: CASSYTHQGSTDTQYF. The rearrangement joins TRBV6-5 to TRBJ2-3; maybe TRBD1 (5 bases). This CDR3 region has 16 residues. The germline V gene encodes CDR1 MNHEY and CDR2 SVGAGI. V shed 2 bases and J shed 2 bases, with 14 bases lying between them.

The chain uses TRBV7-3 and TRBJ2-3; 9 bases match TRBD2. The germline V gene encodes CDR1 SGHTA and CDR2 FQGTGA. Trimming removed 0 bases from V and 5 bases from J; junction bases left unmatched: 3. CDR3 length: 15 residues. CDR3 coding DNA: TGTGCCAGCAGCTTAACTAGCGGGGGTTTAGATACGCAGTATTTT. Translation gives CASSLTSGGLDTQYF.

CDR3 DNA sequence: TGCGCCAGCAGCTTAAACCGGGACAGAAATAACTATGGCTACACCTTC. The encoded protein is CASSLNRDRNNYGYTF. The chain couples TRBV5-1 to TRBJ1-2; TRBD1 aligns across 7 bases. Germline V gives CDR1 SGHRS, CDR2 YFSETQ. The CDR3 runs 16 residues. The V segment lost 2 bases and the J segment 1 base; nucleotides outside the gene matches: 8.

The J gene is TRBJ2-2, the V gene TRBV7-8; perhaps TRBD2 as D (6 bases). V lost 5 bases and J lost 1, with 17 bases in between. The CDR3 length is 17 residues. In germline, CDR1 is SGHVS, CDR2 FQNEAQ. As DNA, the CDR3 is TGTGCCAGCAGCCCCATAAACGCGGGGCAGAACACCGGGGAGCTGTTTTTT. It translates to CASSPINAGQNTGELFF.

The sample holds a few counts of this clone. The rearrangement uses TRBV19 and TRBJ1-2; possible D gene TRBD1, 5 bases. CDR3 length equals 15 residues. The V gene's germline CDR1 is LNHDA and CDR2 SQIVND (reference sequence). Trimming shortened V by 3 bases and J by 4 bases, and 15 bases separated the two germline ends. The CDR3 DNA reads TGTGCCAGTAGTATCGGACTTGGGGCTTTCTATGGCTACACCTTC. It is translated as CASSIGLGAFYGYTF.

V and J are TRBV6-5 and TRBJ1-5, with D unresolved. The CDR3 is 14 residues long. Germline CDR1 MNHEY, CDR2 SVGAGI. V lost 2 bases, J lost 4 bases, and 9 bases lay in between. The DNA for the CDR3 is TGTGCCAGCAGTTACGGAGGTCCGAATCAGCCCCAGCATTTT. This sequence encodes CASSYGGPNQPQHF.

The chain combines TRBV6-4 with TRBJ2-3; a weak D match, TRBD1 (6 bases). Trimming pared 3 bases from V and 3 bases from J, leaving 7 bases between. The CDR3 consists of 13 residues. The germline V gene encodes CDR1 MRHNA and CDR2 SNTAGT. Written as DNA, the CDR3 is TGTGCCAGCAGTGAAGGGGGTACAGATACGCAGTATTTT. As protein: CASSEGGTDTQYF.

This clone has just a few counts. The V gene is TRBV30, the J gene TRBJ2-3, with TRBD2 identical over 10 bases. Unmatched junction bases numbered 13, after V lost 4 bases and J lost 0 bases. Germline CDR1 reads GTSNPN; CDR2 reads SVGIG (reference sequence). The CDR3 contains 18 residues. Here the CDR3 reads CAWNPGTSVVQSTDTQYF. The CDR3 bases are TGTGCCTGGAACCCAGGGACTAGCGTAGTACAAAGCACAGATACGCAGTATTTT.

This clone has only a few counts. This chain joins TRBV19 and TRBJ2-1, with TRBD2 matching over 8 bases. The germline CDR1 and CDR2 sequences are LNHDA and SQIVND (reference sequence). The CDR3 is made up of 15 amino acids. V lost 6 bases to trimming and J lost 6 bases; unmatched junction nucleotides: 10. The CDR3 spells CASSLYSGARNEQFF. The CDR3 coding sequence is TGTGCCAGTAGCCTTTATAGCGGGGCCCGCAATGAGCAGTTCTTC.

This chain links TRBV27 with TRBJ2-7; 11 bases map to TRBD1. V dropped 6 bases and J dropped 3; count of bases not matched to a gene: 13. The germline V gene has CDR1 MNHEY and CDR2 SMNVEV (reference sequence). CDR3 length: 17 amino acids. CDR3 DNA sequence: TGTGCCAGCAGGATAGGTGGGGACAGGGGGGGAAGCTACGAGCAGTACTTC. It encodes CASRIGGDRGGSYEQYF.

The V call is TRBV7-8, the J call TRBJ2-5, with D unresolved. Trimming removed 5 bases at V and 5 bases at J, with 18 bases between. Germline V gene lookup returns CDR1 SGHVS and CDR2 FQNEAQ. The CDR3 has 15 amino acids. In DNA form, the CDR3 reads TGTGCCAGCAGCCCCCCAGGTGTGGCTCGGGAGACCCAGTACTTC. Protein: CASSPPGVARETQYF.

With respect to this clone: A single base is all that separates this from a far larger clone, so a read error is likely. The sample has other DNA sequences that encode this CDR3 too. This chain uses TRBV27 with TRBJ2-2, with TRBD2 matching over 9 bases. The CDR3 is made up of 17 amino acids. The junction had 10 bases not matched to a gene; V was cut back by 3 bases and J by 5 bases. The germline V gene has CDR1 MNHEY and CDR2 SMNVEV (reference sequence). This chain's CDR3 is CASSFIAAGGNTGELFF. The CDR3 nucleotides read TGTGCCAGCAGTTTCATTGCGGCGGGGGGGAATACCGGGGAGCTGTTTTTT.